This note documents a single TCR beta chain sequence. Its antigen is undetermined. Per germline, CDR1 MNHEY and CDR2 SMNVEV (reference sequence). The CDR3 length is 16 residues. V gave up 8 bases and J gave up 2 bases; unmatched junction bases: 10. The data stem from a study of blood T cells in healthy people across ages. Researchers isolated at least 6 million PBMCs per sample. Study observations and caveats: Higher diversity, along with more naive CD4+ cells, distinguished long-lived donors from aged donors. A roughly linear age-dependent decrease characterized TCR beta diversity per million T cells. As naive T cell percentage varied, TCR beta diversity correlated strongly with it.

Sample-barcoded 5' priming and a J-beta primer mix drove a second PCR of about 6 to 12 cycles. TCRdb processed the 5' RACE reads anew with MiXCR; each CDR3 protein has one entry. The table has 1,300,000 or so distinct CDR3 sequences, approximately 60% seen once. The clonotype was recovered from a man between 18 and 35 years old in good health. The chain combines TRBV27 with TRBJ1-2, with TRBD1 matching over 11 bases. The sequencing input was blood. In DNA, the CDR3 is TGTGCCAGCTATGGGACAGGGGGTAATGAGAACTATGGCTACACCTTC. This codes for CASYGTGGNENYGYTF.